The subject of this entry is one T cell receptor (beta chain). The antigen is undetermined. There are 15 residues in the CDR3. V was clipped by 5 bases and J by 5 bases; unmatched bases: 7. Germline-derived CDR1 and CDR2 are ENHRY and SYGVKD. This record belongs to a study of blood T cells in healthy people across ages. Study outcomes and limitations: Without sorted subsets, naive and antigen-experienced compartments could not be conclusively compared.

With a J-beta primer mix and a sample-barcoded 5' primer, a second PCR ran about 7 to 12 cycles. Per sample, CDR3-containing paired-end reads numbered at least 2.5 million. Each CDR3 protein is one row after TCRdb ran MiXCR on the 5' RACE reads. This table has about 670,000 distinct CDR3 sequences, approximately 52% appearing once. This TCR was sampled from a woman older than 75 in good health. This chain links TRBV10-3 with TRBJ1-4; 8 bases are a match to TRBD1. The source material was blood. CDR3 nucleotide sequence: TGTGCCATCAGTCCCGGGACAGGACGCAATGAAAAACTGTTTTTT. Residues: CAISPGTGRNEKLFF.